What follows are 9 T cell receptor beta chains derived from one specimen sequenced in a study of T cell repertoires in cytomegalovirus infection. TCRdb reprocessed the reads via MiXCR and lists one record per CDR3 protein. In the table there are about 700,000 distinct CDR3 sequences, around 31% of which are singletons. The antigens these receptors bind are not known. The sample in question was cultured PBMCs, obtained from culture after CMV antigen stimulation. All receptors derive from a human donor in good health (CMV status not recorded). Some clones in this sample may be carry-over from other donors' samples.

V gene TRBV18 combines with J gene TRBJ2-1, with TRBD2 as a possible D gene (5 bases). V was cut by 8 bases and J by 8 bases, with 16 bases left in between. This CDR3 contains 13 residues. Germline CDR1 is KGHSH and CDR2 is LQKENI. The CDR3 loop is CASTAGGLDEQFF. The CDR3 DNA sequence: TGTGCCAGCACCGCGGGTGGGTTGGATGAGCAGTTCTTC.

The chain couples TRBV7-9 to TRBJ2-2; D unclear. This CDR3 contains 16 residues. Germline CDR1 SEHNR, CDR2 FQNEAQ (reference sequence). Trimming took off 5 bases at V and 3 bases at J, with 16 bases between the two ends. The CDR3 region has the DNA TGTGCCAGCAGCCTCCTGTTTAGGGAAGACACCGGGGAGCTGTTTTTT. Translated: CASSLLFREDTGELFF.

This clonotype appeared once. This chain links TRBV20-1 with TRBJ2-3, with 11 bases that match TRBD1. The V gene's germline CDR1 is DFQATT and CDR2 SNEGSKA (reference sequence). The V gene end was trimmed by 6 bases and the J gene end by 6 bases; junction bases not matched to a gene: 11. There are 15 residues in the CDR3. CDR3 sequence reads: CSAARTGGLSDTQYF. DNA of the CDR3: TGCAGTGCCGCCCGGACAGGGGGCTTATCGGATACGCAGTATTTT.

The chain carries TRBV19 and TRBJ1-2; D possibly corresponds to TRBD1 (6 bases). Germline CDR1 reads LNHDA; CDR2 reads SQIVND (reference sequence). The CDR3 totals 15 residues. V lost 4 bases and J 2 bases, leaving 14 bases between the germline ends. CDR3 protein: CASSRATGINYGYTF. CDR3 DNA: TGTGCCAGTAGTAGGGCGACAGGAATCAACTATGGCTACACCTTC.

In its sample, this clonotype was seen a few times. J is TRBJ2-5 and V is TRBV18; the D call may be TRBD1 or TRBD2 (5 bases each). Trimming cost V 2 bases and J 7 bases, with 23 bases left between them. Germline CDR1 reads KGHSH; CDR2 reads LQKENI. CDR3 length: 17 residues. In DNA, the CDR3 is TGTGCCAGCTCACCATTGAGGATTGGGGACGCGTATGGGACCCAGTACTTC. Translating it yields CASSPLRIGDAYGTQYF. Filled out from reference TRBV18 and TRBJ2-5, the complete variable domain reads NAGVMQNPRHLVRRRGQEARLRCSPMKGHSHVYWYRQLPEEGLKFMVYLQKENIIDESGMPKERFSAEFPKEGPSILRIQQVVRGDSAAYFCASSPLRIGDAYGTQYFGPGTRLLVL.

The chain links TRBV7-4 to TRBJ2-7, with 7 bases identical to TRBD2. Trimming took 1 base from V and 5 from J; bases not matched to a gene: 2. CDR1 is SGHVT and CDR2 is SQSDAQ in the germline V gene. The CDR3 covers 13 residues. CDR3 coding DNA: TGTGCCAGCAGCTTAGTAGGGAGGGACGAGCAGTACTTC. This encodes CASSLVGRDEQYF.

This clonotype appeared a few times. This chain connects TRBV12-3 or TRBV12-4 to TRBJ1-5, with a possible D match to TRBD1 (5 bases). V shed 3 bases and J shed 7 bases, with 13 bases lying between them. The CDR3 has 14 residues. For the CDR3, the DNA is TGTGCCAGCAGTTTCCAGGGTAGCTTGCAGCCCCAGCATTTT. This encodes CASSFQGSLQPQHF.

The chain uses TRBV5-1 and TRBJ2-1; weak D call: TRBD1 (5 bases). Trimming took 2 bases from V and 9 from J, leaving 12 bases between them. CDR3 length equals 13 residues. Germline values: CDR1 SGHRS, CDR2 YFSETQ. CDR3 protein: CASSLTGYGEQFF. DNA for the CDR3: TGCGCCAGCAGCTTAACAGGTTATGGTGAGCAGTTCTTC.

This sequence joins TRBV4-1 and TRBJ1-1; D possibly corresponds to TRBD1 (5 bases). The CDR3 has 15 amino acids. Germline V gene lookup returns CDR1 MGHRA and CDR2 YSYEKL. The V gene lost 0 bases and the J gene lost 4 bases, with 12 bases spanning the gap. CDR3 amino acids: CASSQDQGGFTEAFF. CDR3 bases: TGCGCCAGCAGCCAAGATCAGGGAGGGTTCACTGAAGCTTTCTTT.